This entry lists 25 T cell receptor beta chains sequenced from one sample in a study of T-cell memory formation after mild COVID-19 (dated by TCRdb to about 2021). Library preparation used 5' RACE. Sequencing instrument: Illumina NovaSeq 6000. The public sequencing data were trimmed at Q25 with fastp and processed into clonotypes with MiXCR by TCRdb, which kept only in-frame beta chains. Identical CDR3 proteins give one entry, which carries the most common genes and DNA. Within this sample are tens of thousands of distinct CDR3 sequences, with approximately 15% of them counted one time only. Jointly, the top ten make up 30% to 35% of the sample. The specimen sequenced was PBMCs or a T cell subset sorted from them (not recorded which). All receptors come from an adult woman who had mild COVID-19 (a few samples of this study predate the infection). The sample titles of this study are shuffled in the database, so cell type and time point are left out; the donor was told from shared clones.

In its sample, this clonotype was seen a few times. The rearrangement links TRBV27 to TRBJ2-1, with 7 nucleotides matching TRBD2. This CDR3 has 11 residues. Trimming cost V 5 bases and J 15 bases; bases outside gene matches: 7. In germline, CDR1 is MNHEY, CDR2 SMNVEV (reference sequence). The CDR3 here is CASSGGEGTFF. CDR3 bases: TGTGCCAGCAGTGGAGGGGAGGGCACGTTCTTC.

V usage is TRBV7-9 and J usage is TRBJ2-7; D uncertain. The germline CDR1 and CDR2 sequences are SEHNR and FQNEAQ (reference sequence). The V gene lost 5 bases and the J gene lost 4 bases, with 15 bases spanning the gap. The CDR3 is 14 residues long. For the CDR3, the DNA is TGTGCCAGCAGCCAAGACACAGCATGGTACGAGCAGTACTTC. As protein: CASSQDTAWYEQYF.

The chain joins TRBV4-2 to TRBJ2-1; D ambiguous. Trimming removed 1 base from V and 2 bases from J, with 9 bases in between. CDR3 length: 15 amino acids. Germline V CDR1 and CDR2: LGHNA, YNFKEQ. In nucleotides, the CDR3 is TGTGCCAGCAGCCAAGCTCGGGTAACCTACAATGAGCAGTTCTTC. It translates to CASSQARVTYNEQFF.

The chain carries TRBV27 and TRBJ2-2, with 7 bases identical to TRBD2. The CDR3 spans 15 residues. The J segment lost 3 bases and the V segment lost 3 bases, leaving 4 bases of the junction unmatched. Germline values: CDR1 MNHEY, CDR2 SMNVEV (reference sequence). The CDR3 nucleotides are TGTGCCAGCAGTTTCGGGGGGTCCTACACCGGGGAGCTGTTTTTT. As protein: CASSFGGSYTGELFF.

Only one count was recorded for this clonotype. The CDR3 coding sequence is TGTGCCAGCAGAGAGCCGGGACGGGCCGGCGAGCAGTACTTC. Amino acid sequence: CASREPGRAGEQYF. The chain has TRBV6-6 and TRBJ2-7; D possibly matches TRBD1 or TRBD2 (5 bases each). CDR3 size: 14 residues. V lost 6 bases and J lost 6, with 18 bases in between. The germline V gene has CDR1 MNHNY and CDR2 SVGAGI (reference sequence).

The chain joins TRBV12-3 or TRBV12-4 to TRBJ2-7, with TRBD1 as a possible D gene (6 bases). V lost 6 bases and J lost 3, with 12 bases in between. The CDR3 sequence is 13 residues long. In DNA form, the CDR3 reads TGTGCCAGCAGCCTGACAGGAGGCTACGAGCAGTACTTC. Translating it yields CASSLTGGYEQYF.

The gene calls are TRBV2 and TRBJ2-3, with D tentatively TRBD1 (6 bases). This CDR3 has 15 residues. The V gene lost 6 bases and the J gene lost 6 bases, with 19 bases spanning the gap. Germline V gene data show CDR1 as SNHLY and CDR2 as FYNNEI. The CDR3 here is CASRMGPGVVDTQYF. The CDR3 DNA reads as TGTGCCAGCAGGATGGGGCCAGGGGTGGTGGATACGCAGTATTTT.

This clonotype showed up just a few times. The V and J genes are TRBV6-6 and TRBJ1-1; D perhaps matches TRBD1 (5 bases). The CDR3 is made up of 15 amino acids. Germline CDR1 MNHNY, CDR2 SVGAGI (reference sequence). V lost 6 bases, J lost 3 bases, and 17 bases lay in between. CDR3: CASSYTRSGDTEAFF. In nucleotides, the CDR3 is TGTGCCAGCAGCTATACCCGATCGGGGGACACTGAAGCTTTCTTT.

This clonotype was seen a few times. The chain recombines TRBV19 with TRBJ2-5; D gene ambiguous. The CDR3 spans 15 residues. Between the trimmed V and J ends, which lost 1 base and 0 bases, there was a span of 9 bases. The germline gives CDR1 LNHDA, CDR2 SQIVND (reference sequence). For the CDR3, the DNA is TGTGCCAGTAGTATAGTCGGAACAGACCAAGAGACCCAGTACTTC. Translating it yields CASSIVGTDQETQYF.

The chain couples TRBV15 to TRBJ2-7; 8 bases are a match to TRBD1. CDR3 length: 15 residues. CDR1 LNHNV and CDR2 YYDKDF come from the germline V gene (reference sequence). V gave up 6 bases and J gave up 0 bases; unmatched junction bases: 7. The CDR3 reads CATSIGTGPSYEQYF. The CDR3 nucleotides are TGTGCCACCAGTATCGGGACAGGTCCCTCCTACGAGCAGTACTTC.

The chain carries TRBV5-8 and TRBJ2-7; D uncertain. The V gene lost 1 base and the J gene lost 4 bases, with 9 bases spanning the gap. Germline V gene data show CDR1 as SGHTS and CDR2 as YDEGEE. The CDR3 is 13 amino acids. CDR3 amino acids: CASSLRLPYEQYF. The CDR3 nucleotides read TGTGCCAGCAGCTTGAGACTCCCTTACGAGCAGTACTTC.

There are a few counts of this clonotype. The CDR3 sequence is CSARDSGRDTGELFF. The CDR3, as DNA: TGCAGTGCTAGAGATTCCGGGAGAGACACCGGGGAGCTGTTTTTT. This chain joins TRBV20-1 and TRBJ2-2; perhaps TRBD2 as D (6 bases). V lost 0 bases to trimming and J lost 3 bases, with 11 bases between them. This CDR3 has 15 amino acids. Looked up from germline, CDR1 is DFQATT and CDR2 is SNEGSKA (reference sequence).

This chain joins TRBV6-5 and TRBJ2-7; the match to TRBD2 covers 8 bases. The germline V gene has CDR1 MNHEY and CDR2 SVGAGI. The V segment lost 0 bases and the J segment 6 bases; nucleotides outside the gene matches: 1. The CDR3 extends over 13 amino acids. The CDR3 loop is CASSYSRGGEQYF. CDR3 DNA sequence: TGTGCCAGCAGTTACTCCCGGGGGGGCGAGCAGTACTTC.

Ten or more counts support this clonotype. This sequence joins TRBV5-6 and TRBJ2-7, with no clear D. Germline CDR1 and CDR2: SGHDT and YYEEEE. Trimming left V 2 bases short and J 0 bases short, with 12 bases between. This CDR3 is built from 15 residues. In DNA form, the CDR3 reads TGTGCCAGCAGCTTCGGACGGATAAGCTCCTACGAGCAGTACTTC. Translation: CASSFGRISSYEQYF.

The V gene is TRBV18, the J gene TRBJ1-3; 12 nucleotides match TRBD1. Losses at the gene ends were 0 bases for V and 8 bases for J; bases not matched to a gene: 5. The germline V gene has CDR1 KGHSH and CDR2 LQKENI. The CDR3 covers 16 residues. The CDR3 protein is CASSPPGQGAEYTIYF. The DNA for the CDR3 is TGTGCCAGCTCACCACCGGGACAGGGGGCTGAATACACCATATATTTT.

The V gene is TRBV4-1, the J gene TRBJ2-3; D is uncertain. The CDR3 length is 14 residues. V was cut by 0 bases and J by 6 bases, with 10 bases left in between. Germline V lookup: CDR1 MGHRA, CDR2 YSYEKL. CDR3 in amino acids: CASSQDVARDTQYF. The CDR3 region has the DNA TGCGCCAGCAGCCAAGACGTTGCCCGGGATACGCAGTATTTT.

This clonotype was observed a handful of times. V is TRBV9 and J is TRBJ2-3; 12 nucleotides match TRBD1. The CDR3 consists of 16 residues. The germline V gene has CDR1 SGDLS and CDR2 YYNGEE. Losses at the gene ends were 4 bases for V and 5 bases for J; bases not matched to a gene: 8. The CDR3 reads CASSLGTGGIRDTQYF. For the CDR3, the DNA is TGTGCCAGCAGCTTGGGGACAGGGGGCATACGAGATACGCAGTATTTT.

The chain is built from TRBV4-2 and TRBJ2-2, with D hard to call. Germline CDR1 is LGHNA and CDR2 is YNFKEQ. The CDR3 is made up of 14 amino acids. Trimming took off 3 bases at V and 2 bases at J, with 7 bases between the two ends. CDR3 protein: CASSHRVNTGELFF. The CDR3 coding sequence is TGTGCCAGCAGCCATCGGGTAAACACCGGGGAGCTGTTTTTT.

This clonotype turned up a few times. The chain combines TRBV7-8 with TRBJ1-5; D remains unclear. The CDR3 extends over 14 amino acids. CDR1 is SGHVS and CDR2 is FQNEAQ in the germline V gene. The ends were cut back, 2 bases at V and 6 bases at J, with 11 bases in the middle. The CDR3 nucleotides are TGTGCCAGCAGCTTATTTACTGGCAGTCAGCCCCAGCATTTT. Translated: CASSLFTGSQPQHF.

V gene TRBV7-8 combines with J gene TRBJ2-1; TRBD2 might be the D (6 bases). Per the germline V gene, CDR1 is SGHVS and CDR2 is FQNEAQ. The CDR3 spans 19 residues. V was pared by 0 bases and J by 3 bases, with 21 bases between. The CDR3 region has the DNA TGTGCCAGCAGCTTAGCAGCGGCGGGGAACTACATTTTCTACAATGAGCAGTTCTTC. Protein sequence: CASSLAAAGNYIFYNEQFF.

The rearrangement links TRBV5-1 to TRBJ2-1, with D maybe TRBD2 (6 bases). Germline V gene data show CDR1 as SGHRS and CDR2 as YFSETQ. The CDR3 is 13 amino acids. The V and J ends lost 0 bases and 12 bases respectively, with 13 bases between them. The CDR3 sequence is CASSLGGLSWQFF. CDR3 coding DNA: TGCGCCAGCAGCTTGGGGGGACTTTCTTGGCAGTTCTTC.

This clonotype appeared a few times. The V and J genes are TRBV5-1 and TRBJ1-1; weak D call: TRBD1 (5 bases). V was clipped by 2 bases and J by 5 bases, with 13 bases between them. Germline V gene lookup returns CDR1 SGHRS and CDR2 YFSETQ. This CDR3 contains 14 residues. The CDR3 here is CASSLRGERTEAFF. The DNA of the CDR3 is TGCGCCAGCAGCTTACGAGGGGAGAGGACTGAAGCTTTCTTT.

The CDR3 region is CASSQVNTVEAFF. The CDR3 DNA follows: TGCGCCAGCAGCCAAGTTAATACGGTTGAAGCTTTCTTT. The chain has TRBV4-1 and TRBJ1-1; no reliable D call. V shed 1 base and J shed 7 bases, with 10 bases lying between them. Germline CDR1 reads MGHRA; CDR2 reads YSYEKL. CDR3 size: 13 residues.

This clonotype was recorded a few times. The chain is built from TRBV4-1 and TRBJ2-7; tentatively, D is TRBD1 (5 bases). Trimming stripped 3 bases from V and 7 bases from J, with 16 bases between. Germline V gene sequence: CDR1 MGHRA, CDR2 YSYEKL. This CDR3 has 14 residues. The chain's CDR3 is CASSQRQGTWEQYF. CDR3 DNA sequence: TGCGCCAGCAGCCAGCGGCAGGGAACCTGGGAGCAGTACTTC.

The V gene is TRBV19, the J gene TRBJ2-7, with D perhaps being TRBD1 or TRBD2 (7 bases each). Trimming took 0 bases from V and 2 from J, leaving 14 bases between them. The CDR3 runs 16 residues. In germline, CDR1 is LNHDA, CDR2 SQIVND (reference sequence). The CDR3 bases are TGTGCCAGTAGTATAGATTTGGCAGGGGGGGCCTACGAGCAGTACTTC. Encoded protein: CASSIDLAGGAYEQYF.